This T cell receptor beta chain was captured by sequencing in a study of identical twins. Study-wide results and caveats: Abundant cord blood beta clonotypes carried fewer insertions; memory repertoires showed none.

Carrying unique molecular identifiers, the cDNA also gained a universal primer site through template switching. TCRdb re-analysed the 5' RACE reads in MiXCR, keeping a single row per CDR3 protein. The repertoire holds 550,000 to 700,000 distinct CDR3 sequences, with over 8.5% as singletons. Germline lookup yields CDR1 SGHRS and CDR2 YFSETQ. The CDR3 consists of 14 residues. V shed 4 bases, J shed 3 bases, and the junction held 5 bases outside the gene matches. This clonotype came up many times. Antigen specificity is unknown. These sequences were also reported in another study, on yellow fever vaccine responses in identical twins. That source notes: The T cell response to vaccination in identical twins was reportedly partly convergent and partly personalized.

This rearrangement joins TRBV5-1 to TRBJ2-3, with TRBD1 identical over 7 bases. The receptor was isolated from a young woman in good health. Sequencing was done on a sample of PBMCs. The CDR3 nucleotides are TGCGCCAGCAGCGAAACAGGGGCTACAGATACGCAGTATTTT. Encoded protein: CASSETGATDTQYF.